A single sample is the source of the 8 T cell receptor beta chains below, sequenced in a study of T cells in tuberculosis. Clones were sequenced by immunoSEQ multiplex PCR, and TCRdb holds only the in-frame ones, with some missing. The profile shows approximately 60,000 clones, 81% of them singletons. After thawing and overnight rest, PBMC were stained with GMM-loaded CD1B tetramer, viability dye and anti-CD3 for sorting. The lipid loaded on the CD1B tetramers was C32 glucose monomycolate from Rhodococcus equi. Sequenced input: CD1b-GMM tetramer-negative cells sorted from PBMCs. Receptor source: an adult woman with latent tuberculosis.

The rearrangement links TRBV19 to TRBJ2-1; 10 bases match TRBD2. The CDR3 has 14 residues. Trimming removed 5 bases from V and 7 bases from J; junction bases left unmatched: 5. Germline loops: CDR1 LNHDA, CDR2 SQIVND (reference sequence). DNA for the CDR3: TGTGCCAGTAGTGCAGCGGGAGGGTCTAATGAGCAGTTCTTC. Encoded protein: CASSAAGGSNEQFF.

The V gene is TRBV4-3, the J gene TRBJ2-5; TRBD1 is a possible D gene (5 bases). This CDR3 spans 15 amino acids. V was shortened by 1 base and J by 0 bases, with 9 bases between the two germline ends. The germline V gene has CDR1 LGHNA and CDR2 YSLEER. The CDR3 DNA follows: TGCGCCAGCAGCCAAGCCCGGACAAACCAAGAGACCCAGTACTTC. Its protein is CASSQARTNQETQYF.

The gene calls are TRBV13 and TRBJ2-5, with D possibly TRBD2 on 5 matching bases. Looked up from germline, CDR1 is PRHDT and CDR2 is FYEKMQ (reference sequence). This CDR3 is 14 amino acids long. V lost 2 bases to trimming and J lost 5 bases, with 12 bases between them. The CDR3 protein is CASSLWFKRETQYF. The DNA for the CDR3 is TGTGCCAGCAGCTTATGGTTCAAGCGGGAGACCCAGTACTTC.

The chain is built from TRBV15 and TRBJ2-7; 9 nucleotides agree with TRBD2. This CDR3 contains 15 residues. Per germline, CDR1 LNHNV and CDR2 YYDKDF (reference sequence). Trimming took 1 base from V and 5 from J; bases not matched to a gene: 6. CDR3 sequence (DNA): TGTGCCACCAGCAGAGCCGGGACTAGCCTCCACGAGCAGTACTTC. Its protein is CATSRAGTSLHEQYF.

In its sample, this clone was seen once. As DNA, the CDR3 is TGTGCCAGCAGATTACTTGCAGGGGGCAACACTGAAGCTTTCTTT. Protein: CASRLLAGGNTEAFF. V and J are TRBV28 and TRBJ1-1, with TRBD1 matching 8 bases. Germline V gives CDR1 MDHEN, CDR2 SYDVKM. V shed 6 bases and J 2 bases; nucleotides not matched to a gene: 8. The CDR3 is made up of 15 amino acids.

The chain uses TRBV5-4 and TRBJ2-2; perhaps TRBD1 as D (6 bases). The V end was cut by 3 bases, the J end by 5 bases, with 14 bases between. The germline CDR1 and CDR2 sequences are SGHNT and YYREEE (reference sequence). This CDR3 has 15 amino acids. The CDR3 sequence is CASSSGQKLTGELFF. DNA for the CDR3: TGTGCCAGCAGCTCCGGACAGAAACTGACCGGGGAGCTGTTTTTT.

The chain carries TRBV6-6 and TRBJ1-5; D gene unclear. V was shortened by 2 bases and J by 7 bases, with 12 bases between the two germline ends. Germline CDR1 is MNHNY and CDR2 is SVGAGI (reference sequence). The CDR3 is made up of 14 amino acids. The CDR3 region has the DNA TGTGCCAGCAGTTACGAGGGAGGAGAGCAGCCCCAGCATTTT. Amino acids: CASSYEGGEQPQHF.

The rearrangement joins TRBV11-1 to TRBJ2-3; 7 nucleotides align to TRBD2. V lost 0 bases, J lost 10 bases, and 13 bases stayed unmatched. Germline lookup yields CDR1 SGHAT and CDR2 FQDESV (reference sequence). This CDR3 contains 16 residues. CDR3 DNA: TGTGCCAGCAGCTTAGCGCCGGGACTAAGCCCCGGGGCGCAGTATTTT. This translates into CASSLAPGLSPGAQYF. Using reference TRBV11-1 and TRBJ2-3 for the parts outside the CDR3, the full variable domain is EAEVAQSPRYKITEKSQAVAFWCDPISGHATLYWYRQILGQGPELLVQFQDESVVDDSQLPKDRFSAERLKGVDSTLKIQPAELGDSAMYLCASSLAPGLSPGAQYFGPGTRLTVL.